This TCR beta chain was sequenced in a study of Graves' ophthalmopathy and Graves' hyperthyroidism. Points from the study as a whole: The authors also found most expanded thyroid clonotypes above 0.001 frequency in blood.

With regard to this clonotype: The antigen is unknown.

Each donor who had ophthalmopathy showed moderate-to-severe activity, a CAS of ≥3, a NOSPECS of ≥4, and a duration under 3 months. CDR1 is SGHKS, CDR2 YYEKEE, per germline (reference sequence). V lost 2 bases to trimming and J lost 2 bases, with 20 bases between them. This CDR3 has 17 amino acids. Amplification of TCR beta CDR3 regions used RNA transcripts. An opening RT-PCR round employed HTBI primers and preceded a second-round multiplex PCR. TCRdb analysed the multiplex PCR reads with MiXCR anew, one entry per CDR3 protein. The data hold approximately 700,000 distinct CDR3 sequences, with over 40% observed a single time.

The origin of this receptor is an adult man with Graves' ophthalmopathy. The sample was peripheral blood. The rearrangement joins TRBV5-5 to TRBJ2-7; D may be TRBD2 (7 bases). The DNA of the CDR3 is TGTGCCAGCAGCTTTGGGGGAGGCGGGGGCCTTACCTACGAGCAGTACTTC. Translated, it gives CASSFGGGGGLTYEQYF.